A selection of T cell receptor beta chains follows, all from one sample in a study of cytomegalovirus exposure and HLA in healthy donors. This table comes from immunoSEQ multiplex PCR, and its TCRdb copy is limited to in-frame clones, with some not included. Among approximately 61,000 clones listed, 75% to 80% were seen once. Sequenced: PBMCs. The receptors derive from a man aged 18 to 35 in good health and CMV-seropositive. Both conserved end residues are part of each CDR3. D genes are given only for firm matches. Clone size is shown for a subset of rows, as once, few, many or a class of expanded clone.

v_gene: TRBV13
len: 12
d_gene: NA
abundance: NA
j_gene: TRBJ2-7
CDR3aa: CASSLRPYEQYF
CDR3nt: TGTGCCAGCAGCCTGAGGCCCTACGAGCAGTACTTC

v_gene: TRBV2
len: 13
d_gene: TRBD2
abundance: NA
j_gene: TRBJ2-3
CDR3aa: CATRGGITDTQYF
CDR3nt: TGTGCCACCCGGGGGGGGATCACAGATACGCAGTATTTT

v_gene: TRBV7-2
len: 14
d_gene: NA
abundance: NA
j_gene: TRBJ2-4
CDR3aa: CASSPSGTQNIQYF
CDR3nt: TGTGCCAGCAGCCCTTCAGGGACTCAAAACATTCAGTACTTC

v_gene: TRBV29-1
len: 14
d_gene: NA
abundance: NA
j_gene: TRBJ2-1
CDR3aa: CSVEWGQGYNEQFF
CDR3nt: TGCAGCGTTGAATGGGGGCAGGGTTACAATGAGCAGTTCTTC

v_gene: TRBV5-8
len: 14
d_gene: TRBD1
abundance: NA
j_gene: TRBJ1-2
CDR3aa: CASSRRTGDYGYTF
CDR3nt: TGTGCCAGCAGCCGGAGGACAGGGGATTATGGCTACACCTTC

v_gene: TRBV28
len: 16
d_gene: TRBD1
abundance: once
j_gene: TRBJ2-1
CDR3aa: CASVKAGTGMVNEQFF
CDR3nt: TGTGCCAGTGTAAAAGCCGGGACAGGGATGGTAAATGAGCAGTTCTTC

v_gene: TRBV29-1
len: 13
d_gene: NA
abundance: NA
j_gene: TRBJ1-2
CDR3aa: CSVEAGSWNGYTF
CDR3nt: TGCAGCGTTGAAGCGGGTTCTTGGAATGGCTACACCTTC

v_gene: TRBV6-5
len: 14
d_gene: TRBD2
abundance: NA
j_gene: TRBJ2-1
CDR3aa: CASSYGLAGAEQFF
CDR3nt: TGTGCCAGCAGTTACGGACTAGCGGGAGCAGAGCAGTTCTTC

v_gene: TRBV2
len: 15
d_gene: TRBD1
abundance: NA
j_gene: TRBJ1-5
CDR3aa: CASSPPTGLNQPQHF
CDR3nt: TGTGCCAGCAGTCCTCCGACAGGGCTGAATCAGCCCCAGCATTTT

v_gene: TRBV6-4
len: 13
d_gene: TRBD1
abundance: NA
j_gene: TRBJ1-2
CDR3aa: CASSDDRVNGYTF
CDR3nt: TGTGCCAGCAGTGACGACAGGGTGAATGGCTACACCTTC

v_gene: TRBV19
len: 11
d_gene: NA
abundance: NA
j_gene: TRBJ2-5
CDR3aa: CASRLAETQYF
CDR3nt: TGTGCCAGTCGACTCGCAGAGACCCAGTACTTC

v_gene: TRBV28
len: 15
d_gene: TRBD2
abundance: NA
j_gene: TRBJ2-3
CDR3aa: CASSPGGGLTDTQYF
CDR3nt: TGTGCCAGCAGCCCTGGCGGGGGGTTAACAGATACGCAGTATTTT

v_gene: TRBV10-3
len: 12
d_gene: NA
abundance: once
j_gene: TRBJ1-2
CDR3aa: CAISDTGYGYTF
CDR3nt: TGTGCCATCAGTGACACGGGCTATGGCTACACCTTC

v_gene: TRBV9
len: 15
d_gene: TRBD1
abundance: once
j_gene: TRBJ1-5
CDR3aa: CASSVRDSPNQPQHF
CDR3nt: TGTGCCAGCAGCGTAAGGGACAGCCCTAATCAGCCCCAGCATTTT

v_gene: TRBV30
len: 14
d_gene: TRBD2
abundance: NA
j_gene: TRBJ2-1
CDR3aa: CAWTSGGLVDEQFF
CDR3nt: TGTGCCTGGACTAGCGGGGGGCTAGTCGATGAGCAGTTCTTC

v_gene: TRBV6-6
len: 13
d_gene: TRBD2
abundance: few
j_gene: TRBJ2-7
CDR3aa: CASEREESYEQYF
CDR3nt: TGTGCCAGCGAGCGGGAGGAATCCTACGAGCAGTACTTC

v_gene: TRBV14
len: 15
d_gene: NA
abundance: NA
j_gene: TRBJ2-1
CDR3aa: CASSRTGYSYNEQFF
CDR3nt: TGTGCCAGCAGCCGCACAGGGTACTCCTACAATGAGCAGTTCTTC

v_gene: TRBV18
len: 15
d_gene: NA
abundance: once
j_gene: TRBJ2-6
CDR3aa: CASSLAEGGANVLTF
CDR3nt: TGTGCCAGCTCACTGGCTGAGGGTGGGGCCAACGTCCTGACTTTC

v_gene: TRBV18
len: 14
d_gene: NA
abundance: NA
j_gene: TRBJ1-6
CDR3aa: CASSPGTLDSPLHF
CDR3nt: TGTGCCAGCTCACCCGGGACACTGGATTCACCCCTCCACTTT

v_gene: TRBV16
len: 13
d_gene: NA
abundance: NA
j_gene: TRBJ2-7
CDR3aa: CASSRHRSYEQYF
CDR3nt: TGTGCCAGCAGCCGACACAGGTCCTACGAGCAGTACTTC

v_gene: TRBV4-1
len: 13
d_gene: TRBD1
abundance: NA
j_gene: TRBJ2-7
CDR3aa: CASSRGQGYEQYF
CDR3nt: TGCGCCAGCAGCCGGGGACAGGGCTACGAGCAGTACTTC

v_gene: TRBV4-1
len: 16
d_gene: TRBD1
abundance: NA
j_gene: TRBJ1-1
CDR3aa: CASSQGLQGMNTEAFF
CDR3nt: TGCGCCAGCAGCCAAGGCCTACAGGGGATGAACACTGAAGCTTTCTTT

v_gene: TRBV6-5
len: 14
d_gene: TRBD2
abundance: NA
j_gene: TRBJ2-1
CDR3aa: CASSYGLAGGEQFF
CDR3nt: TGTGCCAGCAGTTATGGACTAGCGGGAGGTGAGCAGTTCTTC

v_gene: TRBV29-1
len: 13
d_gene: TRBD1
abundance: NA
j_gene: TRBJ2-5
CDR3aa: CSVHTGGRETQYF
CDR3nt: TGCAGCGTCCATACAGGGGGCAGGGAGACCCAGTACTTC

v_gene: TRBV5-8
len: 17
d_gene: TRBD1
abundance: few
j_gene: TRBJ2-1
CDR3aa: CASSFTRGSWRIGEQFF
CDR3nt: TGTGCCAGCAGCTTCACCAGGGGGTCATGGAGAATAGGTGAGCAGTTCTTC

v_gene: TRBV6-5
len: 15
d_gene: TRBD1
abundance: NA
j_gene: TRBJ2-7
CDR3aa: CASSYGQGFSYEQYF
CDR3nt: TGTGCCAGCAGCTACGGACAGGGTTTCTCCTACGAGCAGTACTTC

v_gene: TRBV2
len: 14
d_gene: TRBD1
abundance: NA
j_gene: TRBJ2-2
CDR3aa: CASREAGGTGELFF
CDR3nt: TGTGCCAGCAGGGAGGCAGGGGGCACCGGGGAGCTGTTTTTT

v_gene: TRBV4-1
len: 15
d_gene: TRBD1
abundance: NA
j_gene: TRBJ1-2
CDR3aa: CASRQPGQGESGYTF
CDR3nt: TGCGCCAGCAGGCAACCGGGACAGGGTGAAAGTGGCTACACCTTC

v_gene: TRBV6-1
len: 15
d_gene: NA
abundance: NA
j_gene: TRBJ2-1
CDR3aa: CASSEDSAYRDEQFF
CDR3nt: TGTGCCAGCAGTGAAGACAGCGCCTACAGGGATGAGCAGTTCTTC

v_gene: TRBV5-1
len: 13
d_gene: NA
abundance: NA
j_gene: TRBJ2-5
CDR3aa: CASSTRSVETQYF
CDR3nt: TGCGCCAGCAGCACCCGGTCCGTAGAGACCCAGTACTTC

v_gene: TRBV2
len: 11
d_gene: NA
abundance: NA
j_gene: TRBJ1-1
CDR3aa: CASSQSTEAFF
CDR3nt: TGTGCCAGCAGTCAGTCCACTGAAGCTTTCTTT

v_gene: TRBV15
len: 15
d_gene: NA
abundance: NA
j_gene: TRBJ1-2
CDR3aa: CATSRDLPSGGGYTF
CDR3nt: TGTGCCACCAGCAGAGATCTTCCATCTGGGGGCGGCTACACCTTC

v_gene: TRBV2
len: 16
d_gene: TRBD1
abundance: NA
j_gene: TRBJ1-4
CDR3aa: CASNLDRGAGEVKLFF
CDR3nt: TGTGCCAGCAACTTAGACAGGGGTGCTGGGGAAGTAAAACTGTTTTTT

v_gene: TRBV2
len: 14
d_gene: TRBD1
abundance: NA
j_gene: TRBJ1-1
CDR3aa: CASSVGQGGTEAFF
CDR3nt: TGTGCCAGCAGTGTGGGACAGGGAGGGACTGAAGCTTTCTTT

v_gene: TRBV5-1
len: 15
d_gene: TRBD1
abundance: NA
j_gene: TRBJ1-2
CDR3aa: CASSLVQGEDYGYTF
CDR3nt: TGCGCCAGCAGCTTAGTCCAGGGGGAAGACTATGGCTACACCTTC

v_gene: TRBV2
len: 14
d_gene: NA
abundance: NA
j_gene: TRBJ1-5
CDR3aa: CASSGTYLNQPQHF
CDR3nt: TGTGCCAGCAGTGGGACATATTTGAATCAGCCCCAGCATTTT